The T cell receptor beta chain described here comes from a study of graft-versus-host responses after intestinal transplantation. Across the study: The transplants performed in recipients were multivisceral, liver-intestinal, or isolated intestinal. Every recipient underwent anti-thymocyte globulin induction, then tacrolimus and steroids for around three years.

Only in-frame clones appear in the TCRdb table, and some are missing; sequencing was by immunoSEQ multiplex PCR. The data show over 10,000 clones, approximately 93% seen once. Trimming took 6 bases from V and 8 from J; bases not matched to a gene: 8. CDR3 length equals 13 residues. Germline V gene sequence: CDR1 MGHDK, CDR2 SYGVNS. In the case of this clone: Its antigen is not known.

Study results and caveats: There were GvH clones found in recipient marrow, and some of them appeared first in ileum or blood.

V gene TRBV25-1 combines with J gene TRBJ1-2; 8 positions agree with TRBD1. The sample in question was PBMCs, obtained roughly 1,100 days after intestinal transplantation. This sequence was found in a human patient who received an intestinal transplant, so some T cells may come from the graft donor. The CDR3: CASSDEGTGGYTF. DNA of the CDR3: TGTGCCAGCAGCGACGAGGGGACAGGCGGCTACACCTTC.